This T cell receptor beta chain originates from a study of blood T cell repertoires in COVID-19. Per the germline V gene, CDR1 is SNHLY and CDR2 is FYNNEI. V shed 5 bases and J shed 6 bases, with 16 bases lying between them. This CDR3 comprises 14 residues. Clones were sequenced by immunoSEQ multiplex PCR, and TCRdb holds only the in-frame ones, with some missing. The sample includes tens of thousands of clones, 80% to 90% of them seen just once. The material sequenced was peripheral blood. This TCR was recovered from a woman over 75 with acute or convalescent COVID-19. V usage is TRBV2 and J usage is TRBJ1-2; tentatively, D is TRBD1 (5 bases). The CDR3 bases are TGTGCCAGCAGTAACGGACACTTCGTTCATGGCTACACCTTC. This gives the protein CASSNGHFVHGYTF.